This T cell receptor beta chain was captured by sequencing in a study of blood T cell repertoires in COVID-19. Assignment of participants to cohorts was predicated upon participant-reported clinical history. Before being deemed recovered, Cohort 3 donors had two negative PCRs, clearance, or symptom resolution. V gave up 6 bases and J gave up 3 bases; unmatched junction bases: 3. Germline loops: CDR1 LNHDA, CDR2 SQIVND (reference sequence). The CDR3 loop spans 13 amino acids. In the authors' methods: Scientists estimated how many nucleated cells there were by amplifying reference gene primers. Some clones are missing from TCRdb's copy, which holds only in-frame ones; the method was immunoSEQ multiplex PCR. V, J and clone size were drawn from that table, and D and trimming were deduced from the DNA. This table has 310,000 or so clones, about 90% appearing once.

Specimen: PBMCs or T cells enriched from blood (not recorded which). The chain couples TRBV19 to TRBJ1-2; 8 bases agree with TRBD1. The receptor comes from a woman under 40 who had recovered from COVID-19. Here the CDR3 reads CASRPQGDYGYTF. The CDR3 bases are TGTGCCAGTAGGCCACAGGGGGACTATGGCTACACCTTC.